This TCR beta chain was identified during a study of T cells in localized non-small cell lung cancer. Clones were sequenced by immunoSEQ multiplex PCR, and TCRdb holds only the in-frame ones, with some missing. The data show around 100,000 clones, over 80% seen once. This CDR3 contains 15 residues. Trimming pared 4 bases from V and 2 bases from J, leaving 12 bases between. The germline CDR1 and CDR2 sequences are MNHEY and SVGAGI. This clone was picked up one time. This specimen consisted of peripheral blood, obtained before any cancer treatment. This chain uses TRBV6-5 with TRBJ2-1, with D possibly TRBD1 on 5 matching bases. The sequence was obtained from a man aged 40 to 70 with stage I squamous cell lung carcinoma. CDR3 nucleotides: TGTGCCAGCAGTTCCACAGGCGTACCCTACAATGAGCAGTTCTTC. Translated: CASSSTGVPYNEQFF.